The present entry profiles one T cell receptor beta chain with its context. The data derive from a study of blood T cell repertoires in COVID-19. About the research overall: Researchers got acute and convalescent COVID-19 samples from the United States, Italy and Spain. PBMCs, B-cell-depleted T cells, or T cells provided the cDNA or gDNA that made up the material.

CDR1 MDHEN and CDR2 SYDVKM come from the germline V gene. The CDR3 consists of 16 residues. Losses at the gene ends were 6 bases for V and 1 base for J; bases not matched to a gene: 6. Study processing details: Amplifying reference gene primers gave estimates of nucleated cell counts. Only in-frame clones appear in the TCRdb table, and some are missing; sequencing was by immunoSEQ multiplex PCR. Clonal size and the V and J genes are those of that table, whereas D and trimming came from the DNA. The data contain about 43,000 clones, 70% to 90% of them singletons. The TCR was taken from a man in his fifties or sixties with active COVID-19. The chain couples TRBV28 to TRBJ2-1; TRBD2 matches at 10 bases. The source material was peripheral blood. For the CDR3, the DNA is TGTGCCAGCAGACCCGGACTAGCGGAGTCCTACAATGAGCAGTTCTTC. Translating it yields CASRPGLAESYNEQFF.